This T cell receptor beta chain was captured in a study of blood T cell repertoires in COVID-19 (dated by TCRdb to about 2020). Context from the whole study: Samples from collaborators originated in the United States, Italy and Spain and spanned both the acute and convalescent phases of COVID-19. Subjects who had been exposed to COVID-19, were actively infected with it, or had recovered from it provided the deeply sampled blood TCRbeta repertoires that made up the dataset. HLA class I and class II types, where available, came from metadata supplied by the sample provider rather than from assay-based typing. Samples came from the ongoing ImmuneRACE study (first 160 participants) plus 1,254 subjects from 6 global collaborators. Nearly every sample came with metadata listing a de-identified subject ID, COVID-19 status, age in years and sex. The prospective study material was composed of cDNA or gDNA derived from T cells, B-cell-depleted T cells, or PBMCs. The repertoires were released in a freely available public database intended as a resource for research on the immune response to SARS-CoV-2. Overall study outcomes, separate from this receptor: The quantity of clinical and demographic metadata differed by source and by participant and was supplied without curation.

At one collaborating source in Seattle, patients were enrolled during active infection and were followed longitudinally through the course of disease. Collaborating institutions collected whole blood in K2EDTA tubes following their own protocols. Collaborator samples were shipped for TCRbeta analysis as frozen whole blood, isolated PBMCs, or DNA extracted from either sample type. To note about this clone: No antigen is known for it. Within one base of it there is no much larger clone, and no base qualities were kept. The same CDR3 also results from other DNA sequences found in this sample.

The V end loses 0 bases and the J end loses 2 bases, and a stretch of 8 bases separates them. Counted from cysteine to phenylalanine, this CDR3 has 14 amino acids. Just CDR3 DNA is preserved here, 42 bases in frame from base 1. CDR1 and CDR2 were assigned from the germline V gene as SGDLS and YYNGEE. TCRbeta CDR3 regions were amplified from genomic DNA by means of the immunoSEQ Assay, a bias-controlled multiplex PCR. The published analysis was carried out like this. Nucleated cell counts per sample were estimated from amplification of reference gene primers within the assay. To quantify the absolute abundance of each unique TCRbeta CDR3 rearrangement, sequence reads were collapsed and filtered. For each sample, productive Simpson clonality was calculated as the square root of Simpson's diversity index over productive rearrangements. As stored in TCRdb, this immuneACCESS dataset retains in-frame rearrangements with V and J assigned. A fraction of the clones does not appear; measured against another copy, unresolved V genes explain less than half of the discrepancy, and the remainder lacks a known reason. V, J and clone size derive from that table, while D and trimming were established from the DNA sequence. Present in this sample are 300,000 to 350,000 clones, about 90% of which were seen just once. Approximately 7.4% of the sample goes to the ten largest clones.

Sequencing was done on a sample of peripheral blood. The clonotype was recovered from a woman in her seventies with COVID-19, enrolled during active disease. The chain employs TRBV9 and TRBJ1-2, and possibly TRBD1, on 5 matching bases. The bases read TGTGCCAGCAGCGTAGGGAGGGGAAACTATGGCTACACCTTC. Its translation is CASSVGRGNYGYTF.